The source of this T cell receptor beta chain is a study of cytomegalovirus exposure and HLA in healthy donors. The overall study: Roughly 179 million T cells yielded 120 million or so unique TCR beta sequences, as an earlier analysis found.

This CDR3 is built from 15 residues. V was clipped by 6 bases and J by 8 bases; unmatched bases: 7. Germline values: CDR1 MNHEY, CDR2 SVGAGI. A single count supports this clone. A multiplex PCR was run with 60 Vbeta primers and 13 Jbeta primers. Measured with immunoSEQ multiplex PCR; TCRdb has only the in-frame clones, and not every one. The data contain some 130,000 clones, roughly 77% of them singletons. The source material was PBMCs. The chain uses TRBV6-5 and TRBJ2-1; TRBD2 agrees at 13 bases. This TCR derives from a man aged 30-40 years in good health. The CDR3 reads CASRRTSGSRDEQFF. CDR3 DNA: TGTGCCAGCAGGCGGACTAGCGGGAGTAGGGATGAGCAGTTCTTC.